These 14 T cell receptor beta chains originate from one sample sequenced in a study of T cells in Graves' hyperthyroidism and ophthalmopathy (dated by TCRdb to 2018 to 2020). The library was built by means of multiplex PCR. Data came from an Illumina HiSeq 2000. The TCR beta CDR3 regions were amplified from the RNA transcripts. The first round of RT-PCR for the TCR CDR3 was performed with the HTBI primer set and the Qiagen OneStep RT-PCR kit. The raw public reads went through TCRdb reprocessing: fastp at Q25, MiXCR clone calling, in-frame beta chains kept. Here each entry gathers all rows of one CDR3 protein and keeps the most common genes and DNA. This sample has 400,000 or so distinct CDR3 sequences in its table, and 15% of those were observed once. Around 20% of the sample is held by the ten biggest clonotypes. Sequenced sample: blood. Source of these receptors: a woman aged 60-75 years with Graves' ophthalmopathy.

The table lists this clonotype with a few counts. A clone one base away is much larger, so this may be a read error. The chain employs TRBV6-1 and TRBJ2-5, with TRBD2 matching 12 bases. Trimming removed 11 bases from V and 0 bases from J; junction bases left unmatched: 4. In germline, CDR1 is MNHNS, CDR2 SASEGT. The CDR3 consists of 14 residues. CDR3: CAGRTSGNQETQYF. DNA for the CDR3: TGTGCCGGCCGGACTAGCGGGAACCAAGAGACCCAGTACTTC.

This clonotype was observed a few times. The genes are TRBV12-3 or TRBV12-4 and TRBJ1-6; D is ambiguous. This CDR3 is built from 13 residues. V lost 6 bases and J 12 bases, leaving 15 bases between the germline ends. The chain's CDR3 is CASSPKPRQPLHF. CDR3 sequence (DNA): TGTGCCAGCAGCCCCAAACCTAGACAACCCCTCCACTTT.

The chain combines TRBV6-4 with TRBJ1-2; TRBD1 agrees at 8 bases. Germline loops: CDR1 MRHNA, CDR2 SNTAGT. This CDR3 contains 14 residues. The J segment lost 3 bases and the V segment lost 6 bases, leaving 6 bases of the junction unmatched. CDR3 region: CASSPGGLDYGYTF. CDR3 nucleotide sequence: TGTGCCAGCAGCCCAGGGGGCCTTGACTATGGCTACACCTTC.

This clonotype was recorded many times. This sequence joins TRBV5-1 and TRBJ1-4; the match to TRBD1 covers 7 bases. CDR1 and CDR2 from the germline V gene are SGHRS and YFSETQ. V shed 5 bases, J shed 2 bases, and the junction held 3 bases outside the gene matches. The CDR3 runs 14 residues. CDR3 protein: CASRPQGTNEKLFF. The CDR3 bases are TGCGCCAGCAGGCCACAGGGGACTAATGAAAAACTGTTTTTT.

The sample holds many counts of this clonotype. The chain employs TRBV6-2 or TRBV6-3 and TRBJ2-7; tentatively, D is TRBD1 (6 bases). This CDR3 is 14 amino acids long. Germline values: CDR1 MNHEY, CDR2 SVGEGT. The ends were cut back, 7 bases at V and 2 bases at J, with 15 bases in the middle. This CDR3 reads CASKTGTPAYEQYF. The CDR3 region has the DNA TGTGCCAGCAAGACCGGGACACCCGCCTACGAGCAGTACTTC.

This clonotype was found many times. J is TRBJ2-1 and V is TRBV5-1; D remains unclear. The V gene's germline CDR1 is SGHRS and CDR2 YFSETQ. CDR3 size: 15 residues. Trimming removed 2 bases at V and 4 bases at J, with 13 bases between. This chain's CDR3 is CASSFDPNGYNEQFF. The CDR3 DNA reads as TGCGCCAGCAGCTTTGACCCAAACGGGTACAATGAGCAGTTCTTC.

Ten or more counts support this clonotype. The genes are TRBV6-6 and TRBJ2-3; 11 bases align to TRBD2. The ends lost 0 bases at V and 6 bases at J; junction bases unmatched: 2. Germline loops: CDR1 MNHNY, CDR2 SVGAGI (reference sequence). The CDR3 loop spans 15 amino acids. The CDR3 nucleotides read TGTGCCAGCAGTTACTCGACTAGCGGGATTGATACGCAGTATTTT. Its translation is CASSYSTSGIDTQYF.

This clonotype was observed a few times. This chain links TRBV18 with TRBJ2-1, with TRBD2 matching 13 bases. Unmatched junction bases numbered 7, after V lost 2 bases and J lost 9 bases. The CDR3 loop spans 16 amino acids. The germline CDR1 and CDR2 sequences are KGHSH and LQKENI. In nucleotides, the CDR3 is TGTGCCAGCTCACCAACGACTAGCGGGAGGCTTGGTGAGCAGTTCTTC. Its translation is CASSPTTSGRLGEQFF. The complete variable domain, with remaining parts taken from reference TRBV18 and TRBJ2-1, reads NAGVMQNPRHLVRRRGQEARLRCSPMKGHSHVYWYRQLPEEGLKFMVYLQKENIIDESGMPKERFSAEFPKEGPSILRIQQVVRGDSAAYFCASSPTTSGRLGEQFFGPGTRLTVL.

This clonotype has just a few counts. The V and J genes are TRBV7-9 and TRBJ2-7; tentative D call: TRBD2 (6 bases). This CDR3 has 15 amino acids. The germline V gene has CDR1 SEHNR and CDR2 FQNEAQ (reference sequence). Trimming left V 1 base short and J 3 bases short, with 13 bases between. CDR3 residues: CASSLVRDFLYEQYF. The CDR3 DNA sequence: TGTGCCAGCAGCTTAGTACGGGACTTTCTCTACGAGCAGTACTTC.

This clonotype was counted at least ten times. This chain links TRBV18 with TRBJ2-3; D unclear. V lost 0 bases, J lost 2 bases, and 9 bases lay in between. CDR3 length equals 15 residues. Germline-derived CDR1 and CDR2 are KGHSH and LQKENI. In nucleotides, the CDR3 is TGTGCCAGCTCACCACCGAATAGGGCCACAGATACGCAGTATTTT. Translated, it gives CASSPPNRATDTQYF.

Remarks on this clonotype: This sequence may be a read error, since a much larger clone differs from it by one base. This CDR3 reads CAGSFIRDRGFQETQYF. The CDR3 region has the DNA TGTGCCGGCAGTTTTATACGGGACAGGGGATTTCAAGAGACCCAGTACTTC. This sequence joins TRBV12-3 or TRBV12-4 and TRBJ2-5, with 10 bases aligning to TRBD1. CDR3 length: 17 residues.

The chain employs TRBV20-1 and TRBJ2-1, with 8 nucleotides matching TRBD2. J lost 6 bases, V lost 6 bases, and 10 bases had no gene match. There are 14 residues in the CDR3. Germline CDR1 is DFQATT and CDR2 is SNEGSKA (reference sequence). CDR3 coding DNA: TGCAGTGCCTCTTCTGACGGGAGGGCCAATGAGCAGTTCTTC. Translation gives CSASSDGRANEQFF.

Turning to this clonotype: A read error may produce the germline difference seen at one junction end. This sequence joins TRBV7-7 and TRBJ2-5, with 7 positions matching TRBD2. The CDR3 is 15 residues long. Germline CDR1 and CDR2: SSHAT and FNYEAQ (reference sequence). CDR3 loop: CASSPQGTTQETRYF. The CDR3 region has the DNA TGTGCTAGCAGCCCCCAAGGGACTACCCAAGAGACCCGGTACTTC.

CDR3 sequence reads: CASARTSTDTQYF. CDR3 coding DNA: TGTGCCAGTGCCCGGACCAGCACAGATACGCAGTATTTT. The V and J genes are TRBV19 and TRBJ2-3; D not resolved. The V gene's germline CDR1 is LNHDA and CDR2 SQIVND (reference sequence). The CDR3 length is 13 residues. Trimming took 8 bases from V and 0 from J, leaving 9 bases between them.